The 19 T cell receptor beta chains below come from one sample, sequenced in a study of blood T cell repertoires in COVID-19. Clones were sequenced by immunoSEQ multiplex PCR, and TCRdb holds only the in-frame ones, with some missing. Here the sample spans about 140,000 clones, approximately 88% being singletons. Sequenced sample: PBMCs or T cells enriched from blood (not recorded which). The receptors were gathered from a man aged 70-80 years who had been exposed to COVID-19.

This sequence joins TRBV7-8 and TRBJ2-1, with D possibly TRBD2 on 6 matching bases. This CDR3 comprises 15 residues. V lost 5 bases and J 0 bases, leaving 11 bases between the germline ends. Germline V lookup: CDR1 SGHVS, CDR2 FQNEAQ. Written as DNA, the CDR3 is TGTGCCAGCAGCAATAGCGGTCGCTCCTACAATGAGCAGTTCTTC. Residues: CASSNSGRSYNEQFF.

The chain joins TRBV30 to TRBJ1-2; perhaps TRBD1 as D (6 bases). The CDR3 totals 15 residues. Germline CDR1 and CDR2: GTSNPN and SVGIG (reference sequence). The V and J ends lost 1 base and 2 bases respectively, with 14 bases between them. The CDR3 DNA is TGTGCCTGGAGTGAGCTACCACAGGGAAACTATGGCTACACCTTC. This encodes CAWSELPQGNYGYTF.

The J gene is TRBJ1-5, the V gene TRBV28; D unresolved. CDR3 size: 11 residues. The germline gives CDR1 MDHEN, CDR2 SYDVKM. Trimming cost V 7 bases and J 9 bases, with 10 bases left between them. The CDR3 loop reads CASTLAGPQHF. The DNA for the CDR3 is TGTGCCAGCACCCTTGCGGGGCCCCAGCATTTT.

For this clone: With a much larger clone just one base away, this may be a read error. This rearrangement joins TRBV6-2 or TRBV6-3 to TRBJ2-5, with a tentative D call TRBD1 (6 bases). Germline values: CDR1 MNHEY, CDR2 SVGEGT. V lost 5 bases and J 5 bases, leaving 12 bases between the germline ends. The CDR3 is 13 amino acids. The CDR3 region has the DNA TGTGCCAGCAGTCGGGCCAGGGGTGAGACCCAGTACTTC. It encodes CASSRARGETQYF.

This clone was observed a few times. The chain joins TRBV18 to TRBJ1-2; 7 bases are shared with TRBD1. Germline V lookup: CDR1 KGHSH, CDR2 LQKENI. Trimming removed 3 bases from V and 3 bases from J; junction bases left unmatched: 7. The length of the CDR3 is 15 residues. The CDR3 DNA reads as TGTGCCAGCTCACCGACAGGGACGCTCGACTATGGCTACACCTTC. It is translated as CASSPTGTLDYGYTF.

This chain uses TRBV3-1 (or the pseudogene TRBV3-2) with TRBJ1-1; no clear D. The germline V gene has CDR1 LGHDT and CDR2 YNNKEL (reference sequence). The CDR3 length is 15 residues. V was shortened by 4 bases and J by 3 bases, with 15 bases between the two germline ends. The CDR3 here is CASSLQAIGDTEAFF. As DNA, the CDR3 is TGTGCCAGCAGCCTTCAGGCAATCGGGGACACTGAAGCTTTCTTT.

The rearrangement uses TRBV6-5 and TRBJ2-7; 9 positions agree with TRBD1. The CDR3 totals 15 residues. Per the germline V gene, CDR1 is MNHEY and CDR2 is SVGAGI. V gave up 4 bases and J gave up 1 base; unmatched junction bases: 5. CDR3 loop: CASSSPGTGSYEQYF. DNA of the CDR3: TGTGCCAGCAGTTCCCCGGGGACAGGGTCCTACGAGCAGTACTTC.

The chain uses TRBV28 and TRBJ1-5, with 7 nucleotides matching TRBD1. The length of the CDR3 is 14 residues. Unmatched junction bases numbered 5, after V lost 4 bases and J lost 5 bases. CDR1 MDHEN and CDR2 SYDVKM come from the germline V gene. The CDR3 DNA is TGTGCCAGCAGTTCGGGACAGATGTATCAGCCCCAGCATTTT. Translation: CASSSGQMYQPQHF.

This clone appeared a few times. The chain couples TRBV18 to TRBJ2-1, with D possibly matching TRBD2 (6 bases). Trimming pared 3 bases from V and 3 bases from J, leaving 15 bases between. In germline, CDR1 is KGHSH, CDR2 LQKENI. The CDR3 runs 16 residues. The CDR3 nucleotides read TGTGCCAGCTCACCCTCCAGGGCGGGATACTACAATGAGCAGTTCTTC. Translating it yields CASSPSRAGYYNEQFF.

The V call is TRBV29-1, the J call TRBJ2-1; D remains ambiguous. The CDR3 loop spans 16 amino acids. Germline loops: CDR1 SQVTM, CDR2 ANQGSEA. With 8 bases removed from V and 0 bases from J, the gap between germline ends came to 20 bases. The CDR3 nucleotides read TGCAGCTATAAGTCCCTACACAGTAGCTCCTACAATGAGCAGTTCTTC. Its translation: CSYKSLHSSSYNEQFF.

CDR3 coding DNA: TGTGCCAGCAGCCTTTTAACAGGGTTCAATGAGCAGTTCTTC. It yields the protein CASSLLTGFNEQFF. The chain recombines TRBV28 with TRBJ2-1; maybe TRBD1 (6 bases). The CDR3 has 14 residues. Germline-derived CDR1 and CDR2 are MDHEN and SYDVKM. Trimming stripped 6 bases from V and 6 bases from J, with 15 bases between.

This sequence joins TRBV2 and TRBJ1-1, with TRBD1 matching 8 bases. The V and J ends lost 6 bases and 1 base, in that order; junction bases with no gene match: 4. This CDR3 spans 14 amino acids. From germline, CDR1 is SNHLY and CDR2 FYNNEI. This CDR3 reads CASRDGQGNTEAFF. CDR3 DNA sequence: TGTGCCAGCAGGGACGGACAGGGGAACACTGAAGCTTTCTTT.

This clone occurred a few times. The gene calls are TRBV5-4 and TRBJ1-1; D call uncertain. This CDR3 has 15 residues. The germline V and J ends were trimmed by 1 base and 2 bases, with 12 bases remaining between them. CDR1 is SGHNT, CDR2 YYREEE, per germline (reference sequence). The chain's CDR3 is CASSLLSGLNTEAFF. CDR3 nucleotide sequence: TGTGCCAGCAGCTTGCTATCGGGTCTAAACACTGAAGCTTTCTTT.

This clone is judged medium-sized. The chain has TRBV27 and TRBJ2-1; D is possibly TRBD2 (5 bases). There are 15 residues in the CDR3. In germline, CDR1 is MNHEY, CDR2 SMNVEV (reference sequence). V lost 8 bases to trimming and J lost 4 bases, with 18 bases between them. This CDR3 reads CASAKDSAAYNEQFF. CDR3 nucleotide sequence: TGTGCCAGCGCCAAGGACTCCGCCGCTTACAATGAGCAGTTCTTC.

This clone was recorded only once. V is TRBV7-9 and J is TRBJ2-2; 9 nucleotides align to TRBD1. J gave up 7 bases and V 4 bases, and 7 bases lay outside the gene matches. Germline CDR1 reads SEHNR; CDR2 reads FQNEAQ (reference sequence). This CDR3 has 15 residues. CDR3 amino acids: CASSSGTGTNGELFF. The CDR3 region has the DNA TGTGCCAGCAGCTCCGGGACAGGGACTAACGGGGAGCTGTTTTTT.

V gene TRBV27 combines with J gene TRBJ1-2; 10 bases line up with TRBD1. V lost 5 bases and J lost 8; bases outside the gene matches: 11. The CDR3 runs to 15 residues. Per the germline V gene, CDR1 is MNHEY and CDR2 is SMNVEV (reference sequence). The CDR3 here is CASSLLGTGVWGYTF. CDR3 DNA sequence: TGTGCCAGCAGTCTACTCGGGACAGGGGTATGGGGCTACACCTTC.

The CDR3 DNA reads as TGTGCCAGTAGTGACCAGGGGGCGAATTATTTGGATCAGCCCCAGCATTTT. Protein product: CASSDQGANYLDQPQHF. The chain couples TRBV19 to TRBJ1-5, with TRBD1 matching over 8 bases. After removal of 5 bases from V and 5 bases from J, the junction contained 14 bases not matched to a gene. The germline gives CDR1 LNHDA, CDR2 SQIVND (reference sequence). The CDR3 runs to 17 residues. The full variable domain, in which reference TRBV19 and TRBJ1-5 provide the parts outside the CDR3, is DGGITQSPKYLFRKEGQNVTLSCEQNLNHDAMYWYRQDPGQGLRLIYYSQIVNDFQKGDIAEGYSVSREKKESFPLTVTSAQKNPTAFYLCASSDQGANYLDQPQHFGDGTRLSIL.

The J gene is TRBJ1-2, the V gene TRBV9; no clear D gene. In germline, CDR1 is SGDLS, CDR2 YYNGEE. The V gene lost 3 bases and the J gene lost 8 bases, with 14 bases spanning the gap. CDR3 length: 13 residues. In nucleotides, the CDR3 is TGTGCCAGCAGCGCCGCCGTTGCTAAGGGCTACACCTTC. It is translated as CASSAAVAKGYTF.

The gene calls are TRBV4-1 and TRBJ1-3; no clear D. Germline V gene sequence: CDR1 MGHRA, CDR2 YSYEKL. Trimming pared 0 bases from V and 2 bases from J, leaving 8 bases between. This CDR3 has 15 residues. This CDR3 reads CASSQDPQTGNTIYF. CDR3 nucleotide sequence: TGCGCCAGCAGCCAAGATCCCCAGACTGGAAACACCATATATTTT.